This T cell receptor (beta chain) derives from a study of shared clonotypes between healthy human individuals. Study-wide background: The cohort comprised a couple of women and a few men. Their ages spanned 18 to 49 years.

This clone appeared a few times. Antigen: not known. Cells designated naive CD8 were CD45RO-negative and were positively selected for CCR7, with terminally differentiated effector memory CD45RA+ cells excluded. Healthy adults negative for HIV, lacking recent acute infections or vaccinations, served as donors. The donors were all Caucasian adults (living in Nashville, Tennessee). CDR3 length equals 13 residues. Trimming took off 2 bases at V and 2 bases at J, with 7 bases between the two ends. Per the germline V gene, CDR1 is MGHRA and CDR2 is YSYEKL. TCRdb keeps only in-frame clones here, not all; method: immunoSEQ multiplex PCR. This sample yields millions of clones, of which approximately 94% are seen a single time; around 1.1% belongs to the top ten. Study findings and constraints: Expectations were that clonotype sharing among donors would be affected by sequencing depth.

Input material: naive CD8+ T cells sorted from blood. This chain joins TRBV4-1 and TRBJ2-7, with D possibly being TRBD1 or TRBD2 (5 bases each). The sequence derives from a man aged 18 to 29 in good health. CDR3 DNA sequence: TGCGCCAGCAGCCAACGGGGCACCTACGAGCAGTACTTC. This sequence encodes CASSQRGTYEQYF.